These 15 T cell receptor beta chains share one sample of origin, sequenced in a study of T cells expressing NK-cell markers. After re-calling the 5' RACE reads, TCRdb lists one entry per CDR3 protein, DNA absent. The sample totals some 150,000 distinct CDR3 sequences; its top ten clones hold roughly an eighth. Sequencing was performed on blood T cells: a sorted CD56 or NKG2C T cell subset, CD4+ or CD8+ T cells, or bulk PBMC T cells (not recorded which). These receptors were taken from a man aged 18 to 35 in good health.

V gene TRBV6-6 combines with J gene TRBJ2-5. Germline values: CDR1 MNHNY, CDR2 SVGAGI (reference sequence). The CDR3 runs 13 residues. This chain's CDR3 is CASCWTVQETQYF.

V usage is TRBV3-1 and J usage is TRBJ2-1. CDR1 is LGHDT and CDR2 is YNNKEL in the germline V gene (reference sequence). The CDR3 is 17 amino acids. The CDR3 protein is CASSQDNPGSSYNEQFF.

The V gene is TRBV10-3, the J gene TRBJ1-5; TCRdb selects TRBD1, and the lack of DNA leaves this call unchecked. This CDR3 is 13 amino acids long. Germline loops: CDR1 ENHRY, CDR2 SYGVKD. This chain's CDR3 is CAIGAGDYQPQHF.

The chain uses TRBV7-9 and TRBJ2-5; absent DNA, TCRdb's TRBD1 call cannot be checked. Germline V lookup: CDR1 SEHNR, CDR2 FQNEAQ (reference sequence). This CDR3 has 15 residues. This chain's CDR3 is CASSSPGTDQETQYF.

V is TRBV2 and J is TRBJ2-3; TCRdb selects TRBD2, and the lack of DNA leaves this call unchecked. The CDR3 has 14 residues. Germline V gene lookup returns CDR1 SNHLY and CDR2 FYNNEI. The CDR3 is CASNSASYPDTQYF.

The chain uses TRBV19 and TRBJ2-1; TCRdb returns TRBD1, unconfirmable since there is no DNA. Germline CDR1 reads LNHDA; CDR2 reads SQIVND (reference sequence). The CDR3 has 15 amino acids. CDR3 sequence: CASSPGVGAYNEQFF.

This sequence joins TRBV12-3 or TRBV12-4 and TRBJ2-1; TCRdb outputs TRBD1, but without DNA this stays unchecked. There are 17 residues in the CDR3. CDR3 sequence: CASITGQGTGANNEQFF.

The rearrangement joins TRBV25-1 to TRBJ2-3; with no DNA, the TCRdb D assignment of TRBD1 cannot be verified. The CDR3 runs to 13 residues. CDR1 is MGHDK, CDR2 SYGVNS, per germline. CDR3 residues: CASSGTHTDTQYF. The variable domain in full, with the rest retrieved from reference TRBV25-1 and TRBJ2-3, is EADIYQTPRYLVIGTGKKITLECSQTMGHDKMYWYQQDPGMELHLIHYSYGVNSTEKGDLSSESTVSRIRTEHFPLTLESARPSHTSQYLCASSGTHTDTQYFGPGTRLTVL.

The CDR3: CASSIGSSYNEQFF. The rearrangement uses TRBV19 and TRBJ2-1. Germline V gives CDR1 LNHDA, CDR2 SQIVND (reference sequence). The CDR3 runs 14 residues.

The chain combines TRBV7-2 with TRBJ2-1. Germline V gene lookup returns CDR1 SGHTA and CDR2 FQGNSA. This CDR3 region has 15 residues. This CDR3 reads CASSLASSDYNEQFF. The entire variable domain, with the rest obtained from reference TRBV7-2 and TRBJ2-1, is as follows: GAGVSQSPSNKVTEKGKDVELRCDPISGHTALYWYRQSLGQGLEFLIYFQGNSAPDKSGLPSDRFSAERTGGSVSTLTIQRTQQEDSAVYLCASSLASSDYNEQFFGPGTRLTVL.

The chain carries TRBV7-9 and TRBJ2-2; TCRdb lists TRBD1, though no DNA is available to test this call. The CDR3 totals 16 residues. CDR1 SEHNR and CDR2 FQNEAQ come from the germline V gene (reference sequence). CDR3 region: CASSGGQGVNTGELFF.

The V gene is TRBV9, the J gene TRBJ2-1; TCRdb reports TRBD1, a call that lacks DNA to check it against. The CDR3 length is 14 residues. The V gene's germline CDR1 is SGDLS and CDR2 YYNGEE. The CDR3 sequence: CASSVGSEGDEQFF.

V and J are TRBV20-1 and TRBJ2-3; TCRdb selects TRBD2, and the lack of DNA leaves this call unchecked. CDR3 size: 14 residues. The germline V gene encodes CDR1 DFQATT and CDR2 SNEGSKA (reference sequence). This CDR3 reads CSAPLAGEADTQYF.

V is TRBV29-1 and J is TRBJ2-3; TCRdb outputs TRBD2, but without DNA this stays unchecked. This CDR3 is 15 amino acids long. The germline V gene has CDR1 SQVTM and CDR2 ANQGSEA. The CDR3 sequence: CSAPGREPSVDTQYF.

The J gene is TRBJ2-1, the V gene TRBV14; TCRdb selects TRBD1, and the lack of DNA leaves this call unchecked. This CDR3 is 14 amino acids long. CDR1 is SGHDN, CDR2 FVKESK, per germline. The CDR3 is CASSQSLGGYEQFF.